The T cell receptor beta chain under discussion was sequenced for a study of T cell changes during pregnancy in multiple sclerosis. Data came from immunoSEQ multiplex PCR; TCRdb stores just in-frame clones and leaves some out. The table lists 40,000 to 55,000 clones, almost 95% of them singletons. The CDR3 extends over 13 amino acids. V lost 2 bases, J lost 5 bases, and 12 bases lay in between. CDR1 is SQVTM, CDR2 ANQGSEA, per germline. J is TRBJ1-1 and V is TRBV29-1; weak D call: TRBD1 (5 bases). The clonotype comes from a female donor with multiple sclerosis, enrolled in a pregnancy study. The sequences come from CD4+ T cells from peripheral blood mononuclear cells, collected in the third trimester of pregnancy. CDR3 loop: CSVEKGVGTEAFF. The CDR3 DNA reads as TGCAGCGTTGAAAAAGGGGTAGGAACTGAAGCTTTCTTT.